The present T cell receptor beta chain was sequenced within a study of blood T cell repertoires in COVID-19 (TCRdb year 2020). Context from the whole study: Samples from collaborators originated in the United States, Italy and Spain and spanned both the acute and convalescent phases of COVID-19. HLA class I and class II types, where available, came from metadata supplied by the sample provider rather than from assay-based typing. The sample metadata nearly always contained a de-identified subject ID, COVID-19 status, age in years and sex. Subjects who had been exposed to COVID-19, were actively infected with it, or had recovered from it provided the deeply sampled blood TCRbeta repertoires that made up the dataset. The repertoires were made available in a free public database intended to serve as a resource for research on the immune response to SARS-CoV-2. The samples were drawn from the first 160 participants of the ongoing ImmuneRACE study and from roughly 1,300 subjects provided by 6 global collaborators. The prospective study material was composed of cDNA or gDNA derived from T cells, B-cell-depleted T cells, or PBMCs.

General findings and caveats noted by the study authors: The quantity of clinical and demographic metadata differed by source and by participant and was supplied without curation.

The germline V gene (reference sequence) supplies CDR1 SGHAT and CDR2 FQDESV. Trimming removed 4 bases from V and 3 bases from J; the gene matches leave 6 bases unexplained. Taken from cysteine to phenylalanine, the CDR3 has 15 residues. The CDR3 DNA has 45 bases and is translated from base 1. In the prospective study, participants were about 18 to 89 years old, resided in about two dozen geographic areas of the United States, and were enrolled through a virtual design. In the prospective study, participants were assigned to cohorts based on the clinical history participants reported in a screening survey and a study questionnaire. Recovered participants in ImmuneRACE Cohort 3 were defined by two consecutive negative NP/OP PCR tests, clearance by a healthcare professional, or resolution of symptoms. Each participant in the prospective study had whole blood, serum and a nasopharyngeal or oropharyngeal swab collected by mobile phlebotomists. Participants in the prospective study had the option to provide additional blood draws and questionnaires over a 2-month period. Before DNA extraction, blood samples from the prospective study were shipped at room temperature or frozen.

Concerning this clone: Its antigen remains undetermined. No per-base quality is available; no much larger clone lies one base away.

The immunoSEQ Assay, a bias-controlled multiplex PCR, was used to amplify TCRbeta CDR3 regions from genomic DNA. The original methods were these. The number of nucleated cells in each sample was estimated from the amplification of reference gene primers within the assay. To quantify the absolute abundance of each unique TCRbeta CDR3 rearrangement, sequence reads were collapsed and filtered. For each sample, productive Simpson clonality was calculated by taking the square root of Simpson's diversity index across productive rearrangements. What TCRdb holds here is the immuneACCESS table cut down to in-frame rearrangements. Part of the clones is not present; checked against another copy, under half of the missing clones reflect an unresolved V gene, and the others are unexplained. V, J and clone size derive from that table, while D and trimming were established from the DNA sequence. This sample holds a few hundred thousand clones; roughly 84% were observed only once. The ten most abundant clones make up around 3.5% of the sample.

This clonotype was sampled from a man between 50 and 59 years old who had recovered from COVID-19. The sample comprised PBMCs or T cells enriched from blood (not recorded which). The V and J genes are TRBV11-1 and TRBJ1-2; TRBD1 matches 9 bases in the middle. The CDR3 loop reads CASSSATGGDYGYTF. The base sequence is TGTGCCAGCAGCTCCGCGACAGGGGGGGACTATGGCTACACCTTC.